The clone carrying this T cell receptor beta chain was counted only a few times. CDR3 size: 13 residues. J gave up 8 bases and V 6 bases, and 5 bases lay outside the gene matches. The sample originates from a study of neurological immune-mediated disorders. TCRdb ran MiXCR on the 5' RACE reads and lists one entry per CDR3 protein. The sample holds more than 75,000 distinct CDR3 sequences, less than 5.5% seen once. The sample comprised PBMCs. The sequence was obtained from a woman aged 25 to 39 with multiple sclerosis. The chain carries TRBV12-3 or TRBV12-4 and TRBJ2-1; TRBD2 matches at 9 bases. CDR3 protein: CASSYSGSYEQFF. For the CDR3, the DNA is TGTGCCAGCAGCTATAGCGGGAGCTATGAGCAGTTCTTC.